The 12 T cell receptor beta chains listed next were all sequenced from one sample in a study of T cell responses to AZD1222 COVID-19 vaccine listed by TCRdb under 2021. Libraries were made using the immunoSEQ multiplex PCR assay. TCRdb obtained this table from immuneACCESS and retained in-frame rearrangements with V and J assigned. These tables miss some clones; where compared with another copy, unresolved V genes account for less than half of the shortfall, and the remainder is unexplained. In all, the sample holds around 200,000 clones, and over 85% of those were seen once. The ten largest clones capture 3.5% to 4.5% of the sample. The time point label, read with the paper, signifies: baseline before first vaccination. This sample comprised peripheral blood, obtained on day 0 of AZD1222 vaccination. These receptors were taken from an adult in good health.

The chain recombines TRBV7-6 with TRBJ1-1; TRBD1 aligns across 10 bases. The V gene end was trimmed by 2 bases and the J gene end by 0 bases; junction bases not matched to a gene: 3. Germline values: CDR1 SGHVS, CDR2 FNYEAQ. This CDR3 spans 16 amino acids. The CDR3 sequence is CASSLRTGGLNTEAFF. The CDR3 nucleotides read TGTGCCAGCAGCTTACGGACAGGGGGACTGAACACTGAAGCTTTCTTT. The full variable domain, with the rest looked up from reference TRBV7-6 and TRBJ1-1, is GAGVSQSPRYKVTKRGQDVALRCDPISGHVSLYWYRQALGQGPEFLTYFNYEAQQDKSGLPNDRFSAERPEGSISTLTIQRTEQRDSAMYRCASSLRTGGLNTEAFFGQGTRLTVV.

This sequence joins TRBV19 and TRBJ1-5; 8 positions match TRBD1. Germline lookup yields CDR1 LNHDA and CDR2 SQIVND (reference sequence). CDR3 length equals 15 residues. Trimming at V came to 3 bases and at J to 4 bases, leaving 5 bases not matched to a gene. The CDR3 spells CASSILDRDNQPQHF. The DNA for the CDR3 is TGTGCCAGTAGTATCTTGGACAGGGATAATCAGCCCCAGCATTTT. Full variable domain (remainder filled in from reference TRBV19 and TRBJ1-5): DGGITQSPKYLFRKEGQNVTLSCEQNLNHDAMYWYRQDPGQGLRLIYYSQIVNDFQKGDIAEGYSVSREKKESFPLTVTSAQKNPTAFYLCASSILDRDNQPQHFGDGTRLSIL.

The rearrangement uses TRBV5-6 and TRBJ2-7, with 8 bases fitting TRBD2. The V and J ends lost 1 base and 2 bases, in that order; junction bases with no gene match: 5. Per germline, CDR1 SGHDT and CDR2 YYEEEE. The CDR3 runs to 15 residues. The chain's CDR3 is CASSLWSGSTYEQYF. CDR3 DNA: TGTGCCAGCAGCTTGTGGAGCGGGAGCACCTACGAGCAGTACTTC.

The chain uses TRBV6-2 or TRBV6-3 and TRBJ1-2; TRBD1 agrees at 9 bases. The germline gives CDR1 MNHEY, CDR2 SVGEGT. The CDR3 covers 14 residues. Germline trimming cut 7 bases from V and 8 bases from J; bases unmatched to any gene: 11. The CDR3 sequence: CASNPGQGSSGYTF. CDR3 in DNA: TGTGCCAGCAACCCGGGACAGGGATCTAGCGGCTACACCTTC.

This clone was seen only a few times. The chain employs TRBV7-6 and TRBJ1-4, with a weak D call TRBD1 (6 bases). Between the trimmed V and J ends, which lost 0 bases and 4 bases, there was a span of 12 bases. Germline V gene sequence: CDR1 SGHVS, CDR2 FNYEAQ. The CDR3 sequence is 16 residues long. The chain's CDR3 is CASSLAGGSGNEKLFF. CDR3 sequence (DNA): TGTGCCAGCAGCTTAGCTGGGGGCTCGGGTAATGAAAAACTGTTTTTT.

The chain has TRBV5-5 and TRBJ2-5; D may match TRBD1 or TRBD2 (5 bases each). Germline V gives CDR1 SGHKS, CDR2 YYEKEE (reference sequence). V was clipped by 1 base and J by 1 base, with 11 bases between them. The CDR3 has 15 amino acids. CDR3 DNA sequence: TGTGCCAGCAGCTTGCTGGGACCGCTCCAAGAGACCCAGTACTTC. Protein product: CASSLLGPLQETQYF.

The chain has TRBV14 and TRBJ2-1, with a possible D match to TRBD2 (5 bases). V shed 3 bases and J shed 10 bases, with 13 bases lying between them. There are 13 residues in the CDR3. Per the germline V gene, CDR1 is SGHDN and CDR2 is FVKESK. CDR3 sequence: CASSQTQRSEQFF. The CDR3 nucleotides are TGTGCCAGCAGCCAGACACAGCGGAGCGAGCAGTTCTTC.

The genes are TRBV6-5 and TRBJ2-1, with 9 bases matching TRBD2. Looked up from germline, CDR1 is MNHEY and CDR2 is SVGAGI. The CDR3 has 16 residues. Trimming cost V 0 bases and J 9 bases; bases outside gene matches: 9. The CDR3 region is CASSYSRGGGVSEQFF. For the CDR3, the DNA is TGTGCCAGCAGTTACTCGAGAGGCGGGGGGGTCAGTGAGCAGTTCTTC.

The chain has TRBV6-2 or TRBV6-3 and TRBJ1-5; tentatively, D is TRBD1 (6 bases). CDR3 length: 15 residues. V lost 6 bases, J lost 3 bases, and 15 bases lay in between. CDR1 and CDR2 from the germline V gene are MNHEY and SVGEGT. The CDR3 bases are TGTGCCAGCAGCCGCAGGGGCAGGGACAATCAGCCCCAGCATTTT. Translated: CASSRRGRDNQPQHF.

J is TRBJ1-4 and V is TRBV5-6, with 8 bases aligning to TRBD1. J was trimmed by 5 bases and V by 3 bases; bases with no gene match: 3. The germline V gene has CDR1 SGHDT and CDR2 YYEEEE. CDR3 size: 14 residues. The CDR3 DNA follows: TGTGCCAGCAGCTCACGACAGGGGAATGAAAAACTGTTTTTT. Translating gives CASSSRQGNEKLFF.

The chain combines TRBV6-6 with TRBJ2-3, with D possibly TRBD1 on 6 matching bases. The CDR3 sequence is 14 residues long. V was trimmed by 10 bases and J by 0 bases, leaving 14 bases between them. The germline V gene encodes CDR1 MNHNY and CDR2 SVGAGI (reference sequence). The CDR3 here is CATRQASSTDTQYF. In DNA form, the CDR3 reads TGTGCCACCAGACAGGCATCTAGCACAGATACGCAGTATTTT.

CDR3 sequence (DNA): TGTGCCAGCAGTTCAGGACAGGGGGTTGTCACTGAAGCTTTCTTT. Its translation is CASSSGQGVVTEAFF. This chain connects TRBV6-5 to TRBJ1-1, with TRBD1 matching 10 bases. Germline CDR1 reads MNHEY; CDR2 reads SVGAGI. V lost 4 bases to trimming and J lost 4 bases; unmatched junction nucleotides: 6. The CDR3 contains 15 residues.